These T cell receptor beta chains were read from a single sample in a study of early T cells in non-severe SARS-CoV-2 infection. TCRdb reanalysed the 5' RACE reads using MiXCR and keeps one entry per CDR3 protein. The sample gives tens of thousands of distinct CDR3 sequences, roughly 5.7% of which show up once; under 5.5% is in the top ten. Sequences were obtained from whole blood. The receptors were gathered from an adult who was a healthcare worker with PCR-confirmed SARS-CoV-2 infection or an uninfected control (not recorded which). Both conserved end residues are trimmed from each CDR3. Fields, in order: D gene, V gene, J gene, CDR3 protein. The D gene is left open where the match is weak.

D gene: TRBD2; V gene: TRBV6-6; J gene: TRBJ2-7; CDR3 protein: ASSSGGRVREQY
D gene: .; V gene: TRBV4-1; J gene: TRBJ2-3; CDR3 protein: ASSPGSGTDTQY
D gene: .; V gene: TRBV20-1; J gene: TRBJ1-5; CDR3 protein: SAVVGDQPQH
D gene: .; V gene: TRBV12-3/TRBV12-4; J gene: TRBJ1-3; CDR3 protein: ASSPHGNTIY
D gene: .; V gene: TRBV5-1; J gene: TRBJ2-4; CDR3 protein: ASSFSEPAKNIQY
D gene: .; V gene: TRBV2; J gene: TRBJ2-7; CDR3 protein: ASSARQGGSYEQY
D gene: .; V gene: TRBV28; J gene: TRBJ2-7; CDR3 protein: ASSKGVPEQY
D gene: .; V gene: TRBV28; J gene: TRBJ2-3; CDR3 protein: ASSLSAQGTDTQY
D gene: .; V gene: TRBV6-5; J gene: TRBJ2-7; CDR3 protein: ASSYSRRRSPYEQY
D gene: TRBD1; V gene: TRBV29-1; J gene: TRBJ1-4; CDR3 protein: SVEGRTGGEEKLF
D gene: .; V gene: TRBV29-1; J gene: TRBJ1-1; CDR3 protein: SVVGGGSEAF
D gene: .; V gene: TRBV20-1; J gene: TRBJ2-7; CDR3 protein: SAPKDYEQY
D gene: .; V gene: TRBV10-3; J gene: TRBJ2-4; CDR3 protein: AISESRSAKNIQY
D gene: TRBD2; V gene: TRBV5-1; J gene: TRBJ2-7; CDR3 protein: ASSRLAGTSYEQY
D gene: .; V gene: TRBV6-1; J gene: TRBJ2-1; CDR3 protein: ASRTNSRMF
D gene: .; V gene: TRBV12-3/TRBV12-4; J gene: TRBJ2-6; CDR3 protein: ASSPRTVSGANVLT
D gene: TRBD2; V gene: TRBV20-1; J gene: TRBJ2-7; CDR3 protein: SARGTRHYYEQY
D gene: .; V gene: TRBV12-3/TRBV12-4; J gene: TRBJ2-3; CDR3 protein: ASSLRRGGSTDTQY
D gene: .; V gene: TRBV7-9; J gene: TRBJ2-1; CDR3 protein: ASRYRGDSYNEQF
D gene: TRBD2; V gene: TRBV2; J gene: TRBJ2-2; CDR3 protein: ASSDPSGGTGELF
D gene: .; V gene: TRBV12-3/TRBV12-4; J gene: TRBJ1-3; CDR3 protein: ASSLSRYSGNTIY
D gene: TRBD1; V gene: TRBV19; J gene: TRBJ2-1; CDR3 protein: ASPTGGNEQF
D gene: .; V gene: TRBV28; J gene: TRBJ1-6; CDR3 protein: ASTDGSYNSPLH
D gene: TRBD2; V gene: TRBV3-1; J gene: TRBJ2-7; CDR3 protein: ASSQVIAGVYEQY
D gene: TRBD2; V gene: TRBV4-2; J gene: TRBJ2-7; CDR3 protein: ASSQDSGSSYEQY
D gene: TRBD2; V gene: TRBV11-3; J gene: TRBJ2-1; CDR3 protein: ASSSRGGVGEQF
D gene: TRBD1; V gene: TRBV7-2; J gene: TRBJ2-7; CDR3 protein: ASSLVFIGQGVNEQY
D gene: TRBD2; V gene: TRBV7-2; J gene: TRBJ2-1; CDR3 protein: ASSLRLAGGPTNEQF
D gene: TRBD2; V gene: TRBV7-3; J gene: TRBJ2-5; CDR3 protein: ASSPGLAGVQTQY
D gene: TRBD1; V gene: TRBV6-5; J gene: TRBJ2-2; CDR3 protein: ASRMTGKNTGELF
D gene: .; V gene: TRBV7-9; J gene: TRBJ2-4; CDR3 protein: ASSPTDFAKNIQY
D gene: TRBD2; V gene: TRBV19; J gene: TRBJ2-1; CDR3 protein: ASSNILAGSYNEQF
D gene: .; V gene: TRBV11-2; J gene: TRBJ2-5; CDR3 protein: ASSLWGQETQY
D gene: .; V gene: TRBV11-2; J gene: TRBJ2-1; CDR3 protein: ASSRNVGEQF
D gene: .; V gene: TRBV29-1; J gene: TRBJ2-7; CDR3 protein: SVEDLGGYEQY
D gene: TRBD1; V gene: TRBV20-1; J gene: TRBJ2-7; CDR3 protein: SAGGTGKEQY
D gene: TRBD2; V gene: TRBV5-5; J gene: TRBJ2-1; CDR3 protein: ASSLVAAGGSYNEQF
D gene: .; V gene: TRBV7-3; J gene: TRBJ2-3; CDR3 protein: ASSSSSTDTQY
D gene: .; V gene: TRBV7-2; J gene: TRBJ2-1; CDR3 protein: ASSSIGLHYNEQF
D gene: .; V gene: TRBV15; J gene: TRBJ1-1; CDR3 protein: ATSRERGTEAF